This T cell receptor (beta chain) comes out of a study of T cell changes during pregnancy in multiple sclerosis. V shed 5 bases and J 2 bases; nucleotides not matched to a gene: 4. CDR1 and CDR2 (germline): LNHDA, SQIVND (reference sequence). CDR3 size: 14 residues. Only in-frame clones appear in the TCRdb table, and some are missing; sequencing was by immunoSEQ multiplex PCR. The sample has some 95,000 clones, over 80% seen once; the top ten hold about 2.6%. The material was peripheral blood, obtained in the first trimester of pregnancy. The sequence derives from a female donor with multiple sclerosis, enrolled in a pregnancy study. The rearrangement joins TRBV19 to TRBJ2-7, with 9 positions matching TRBD1. In DNA, the CDR3 is TGTGCCAGTAGTTCCGGGACAGGGACCTACGAGCAGTACTTC. Its protein product is CASSSGTGTYEQYF. Using reference TRBV19 and TRBJ2-7 for the parts outside the CDR3, the full variable domain is DGGITQSPKYLFRKEGQNVTLSCEQNLNHDAMYWYRQDPGQGLRLIYYSQIVNDFQKGDIAEGYSVSREKKESFPLTVTSAQKNPTAFYLCASSSGTGTYEQYFGPGTRLTVT.